What follows describes a single T cell receptor (beta chain). The antigen remains unidentified. This sample is part of a study of cytomegalovirus exposure and HLA in healthy donors. Overall study results and limits: Among TCR beta chains, those listed as cytomegalovirus-associated numbered roughly 150. Productive status was seen about 87% or about 30% of the time for most TCR beta V segments in an earlier analysis. CMV serostatus was the only immune exposure information that was available.

Primers: 60 Vbeta forward and 13 Jbeta reverse. The data were produced by immunoSEQ multiplex PCR, yet TCRdb's version contains in-frame clones alone and is incomplete. The sample has fewer than 200,000 clones, over 60% seen once. Germline CDR1 DFQATT, CDR2 SNEGSKA (reference sequence). The CDR3 contains 11 residues. V was pared by 5 bases and J by 3 bases, with 5 bases between. V and J are TRBV20-1 and TRBJ2-1; tentative D call: TRBD2 (5 bases). The TCR comes from a girl aged 10-17 years in good health and CMV-seronegative. Specimen: PBMCs. The CDR3 spells CSARDYNEQFF. Written as DNA, the CDR3 is TGCAGTGCTCGGGACTACAATGAGCAGTTCTTC.